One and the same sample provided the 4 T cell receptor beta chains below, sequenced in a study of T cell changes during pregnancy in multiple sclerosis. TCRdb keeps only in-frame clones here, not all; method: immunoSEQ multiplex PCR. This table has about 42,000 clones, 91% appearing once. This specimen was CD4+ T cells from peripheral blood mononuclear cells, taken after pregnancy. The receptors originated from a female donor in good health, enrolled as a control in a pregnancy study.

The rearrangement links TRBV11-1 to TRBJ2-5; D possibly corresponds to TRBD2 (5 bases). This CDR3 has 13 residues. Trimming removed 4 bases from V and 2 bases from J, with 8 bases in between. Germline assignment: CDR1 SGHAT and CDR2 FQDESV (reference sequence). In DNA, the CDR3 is TGTGCCAGCAGCTCGGACTTACAAGAGACCCAGTACTTC. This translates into CASSSDLQETQYF.

CDR3 in amino acids: CASSRTVYGYTF. The CDR3 nucleotides read TGTGCCAGCAGCCGGACAGTGTATGGCTACACCTTC. The chain carries TRBV14 and TRBJ1-2; D possibly corresponds to TRBD1 (6 bases). Trimming removed 4 bases from V and 5 bases from J, with 8 bases in between. The CDR3 spans 12 residues. The V gene's germline CDR1 is SGHDN and CDR2 FVKESK.

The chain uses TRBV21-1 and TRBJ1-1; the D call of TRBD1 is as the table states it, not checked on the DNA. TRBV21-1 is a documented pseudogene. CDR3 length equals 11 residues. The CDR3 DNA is TGTGCCAGCAGGGCAGGCACTGAAGCTTTCTTT. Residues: CASRAGTEAFF.

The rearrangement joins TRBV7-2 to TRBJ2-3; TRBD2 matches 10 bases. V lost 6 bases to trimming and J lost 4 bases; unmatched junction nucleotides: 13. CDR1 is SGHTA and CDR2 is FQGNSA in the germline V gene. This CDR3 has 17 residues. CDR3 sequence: CASRLPSSGRAADTQYF. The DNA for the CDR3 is TGTGCCAGCAGGCTCCCGAGCAGCGGGAGGGCCGCAGATACGCAGTATTTT.